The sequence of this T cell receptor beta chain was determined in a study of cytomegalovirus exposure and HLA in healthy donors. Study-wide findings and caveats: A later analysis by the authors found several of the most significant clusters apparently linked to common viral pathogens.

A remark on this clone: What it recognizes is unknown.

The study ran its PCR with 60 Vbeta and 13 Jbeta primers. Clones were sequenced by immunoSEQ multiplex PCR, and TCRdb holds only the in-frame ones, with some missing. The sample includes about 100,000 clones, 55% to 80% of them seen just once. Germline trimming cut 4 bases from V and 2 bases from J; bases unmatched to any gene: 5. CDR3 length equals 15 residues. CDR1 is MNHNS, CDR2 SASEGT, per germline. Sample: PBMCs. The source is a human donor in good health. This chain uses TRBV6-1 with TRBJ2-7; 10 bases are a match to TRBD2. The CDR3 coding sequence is TGTGCCAGCAGTGCCACTAGCGGGACTGCCTACGAGCAGTACTTC. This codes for CASSATSGTAYEQYF.